This TCR beta chain derives from a study of T-cell reconstitution after alpha-beta-depleted transplantation in children. Study-wide results and limits: As was reported, about two months after transplant, alpha-beta T cells came from several hundred expanded graft clones. Diversity and T-cell counts at one year after transplant derived mostly from new T cells. Several patients had high TCRbeta diversity at day 60; it came from surviving recipient T cells and thymic progenitors.

Construction of the TCRbeta library involved unique molecular identifiers. TCRdb re-called the PCR reads with MiXCR, one entry per CDR3 protein. The repertoire holds around 18,000 distinct CDR3 sequences, with 5.1% as singletons. CDR3 length: 17 residues. With V trimmed by 2 bases and J by 5 bases, 12 bases remained unmatched. CDR1 and CDR2 (germline): MNHEY, SVGEGT. Many counts were recorded for this clonotype. Its antigen is unidentified. The source is a boy younger than 18 with acute lymphoblastic leukemia, due to receive a stem cell transplant. J is TRBJ1-1 and V is TRBV6-2 or TRBV6-3; 9 nucleotides agree with TRBD1. This specimen consisted of PBMCs, obtained before TCRalphabeta/CD19-depleted stem cell transplant. The CDR3 sequence: CASSYPAQGARRTEAFF. The CDR3 DNA is TGTGCCAGCAGTTACCCCGCACAGGGGGCGCGACGTACTGAAGCTTTCTTT.